The rows below give T cell receptor beta chains drawn from one sample of a study of blood T cell repertoires in COVID-19. The repertoire was sequenced with immunoSEQ multiplex PCR; TCRdb's copy has only in-frame clones and lacks some. The sample has some 300,000 clones, 90% seen once. Sequenced input: peripheral blood. All receptors derive from a woman aged 40 to 50 with COVID-19, enrolled during active disease. The CDR3 runs from the conserved cysteine through the conserved F or W. D genes are given only for firm matches. Expanded clones are given a class, and other clones once, few, many or no size at all.

clone_size d_call j_call v_call cdr3_aa cdr3_nt
few TRBD2 TRBJ2-3 TRBV11-2 CASSQVAGLGVYTDTQYF TGTGCCAGCAGTCAGGTAGCGGGACTAGGGGTTTACACAGATACGCAGTATTTT
once NA TRBJ1-1 TRBV29-1 CSGGPTTNTEAFF TGCAGCGGGGGACCGACAACGAACACTGAAGCTTTCTTT
NA NA TRBJ1-1 TRBV7-2 CASSLALFSRLTEKNTEAFF TGTGCCAGCAGCTTAGCGCTATTTTCCCGATTGACAGAAAAGAACACTGAAGCTTTCTTT
NA NA TRBJ1-2 TRBV6-2/TRBV6-3 CASSRDTKSGYTF TGTGCCAGCAGTCGGGACACCAAGAGTGGCTACACCTTC
NA NA TRBJ1-2 TRBV27 CASRPVPHSF TGTGCCAGCAGGCCGGTCCCTCACTCCTTC
NA NA TRBJ2-2 TRBV6-5 CASSSAETGELFF TGTGCCAGCAGTTCGGCGGAAACCGGGGAGCTGTTTTTT
NA TRBD2 TRBJ2-1 TRBV5-6 CASSLITSGGSYNEQFF TGTGCCAGCAGCTTGATCACTAGCGGGGGGTCTTACAATGAGCAGTTCTTC
NA NA TRBJ1-1 TRBV7-2 CASRPGLMNTEAFF TGTGCCAGTCGTCCTGGACTGATGAACACTGAAGCTTTCTTT
few NA TRBJ1-2 TRBV5-4 CASSYEREKYFSGRSGYTF TGTGCCAGCAGCTACGAACGGGAGAAATATTTCTCTGGGCGGAGTGGCTACACCTTC
NA NA TRBJ1-5 TRBV4-3 CASSQDLLTAGQPQHF TGCGCCAGCAGCCAAGATCTACTGACAGCTGGTCAGCCCCAGCATTTT
NA TRBD1 TRBJ1-2 TRBV4-3 CASSPGAGGLYGYTF TGCGCCAGCAGCCCTGGGGCAGGGGGCCTGTATGGCTACACCTTC
NA NA TRBJ1-5 TRBV6-2/TRBV6-3 CASSTGLGRGNQPQHF TGTGCCAGCAGTACGGGGTTAGGCCGTGGCAATCAGCCCCAGCATTTT
few NA TRBJ1-5 TRBV12-3/TRBV12-4 CASSKRGGQPQHF TGTGCCAGCAGCAAAAGAGGGGGTCAGCCCCAGCATTTT
NA TRBD1 TRBJ1-2 TRBV29-1 CSASGQGHGYTF TGCAGCGCTAGTGGACAGGGCCATGGCTACACCTTC
few TRBD1 TRBJ1-5 TRBV28 CASSPFGTGGQPQHF TGTGCCAGCAGTCCTTTCGGGACAGGGGGTCAGCCCCAGCATTTT
NA TRBD2 TRBJ2-5 TRBV20-1 CSASPGLAMETQYF TGCAGTGCGAGTCCGGGACTAGCGATGGAGACCCAGTACTTC
NA TRBD1 TRBJ2-7 TRBV27 CASSFEGQEYYEQYF TGTGCCAGCAGTTTCGAGGGACAGGAGTACTACGAGCAGTACTTC
once NA TRBJ2-4 TRBV30 CAWSVRYQNIQYF TGTGCCTGGAGTGTTCGGTATCAAAACATTCAGTACTTC
few NA TRBJ1-5 TRBV29-1 CSVTIQGRGNQPQHF TGCAGCGTCACGATACAGGGAAGGGGCAATCAGCCCCAGCATTTT
NA NA TRBJ1-6 TRBV6-6 CASSSTGGNSPLHF TGTGCCAGCAGTTCCACGGGTGGGAATTCACCCCTCCACTTT
few NA TRBJ2-1 TRBV7-9 CASSFIGSSYNEQFF TGTGCCAGCAGCTTTATCGGGAGCTCCTACAATGAGCAGTTCTTC
NA NA TRBJ1-1 TRBV7-9 CASSFPPGRNTEAFF TGTGCCAGCAGCTTTCCCCCGGGGAGAAACACTGAAGCTTTCTTT
NA TRBD1 TRBJ1-3 TRBV28 CASSLAGTGLSGNTIYF TGTGCCAGCAGCCTCGCCGGGACAGGCCTCTCTGGAAACACCATATATTTT
once TRBD1 TRBJ1-1 TRBV28 CASSPTQTGGNRAFF TGTGCCAGCAGCCCAACCCAGACAGGGGGCAATAGGGCTTTCTTT
NA TRBD1 TRBJ1-5 TRBV28 CASSPGRQGLYSNQPQHF TGTGCCAGCAGCCCGGGGCGACAGGGTCTCTATAGCAATCAGCCCCAGCATTTT
NA NA TRBJ2-3 TRBV10-3 CAISELAPTDTQYF TGTGCCATCAGTGAGTTGGCTCCCACAGATACGCAGTATTTT
NA NA TRBJ2-1 TRBV9 CASSARTAAGGQLREQFF TGTGCCAGCAGCGCCCGGACAGCGGCAGGCGGACAACTCCGAGAGCAGTTCTTC
NA NA TRBJ2-3 TRBV7-2 CASSLRRPPDTQYF TGTGCCAGCAGCTTAAGGCGGCCGCCAGATACGCAGTATTTT
NA NA TRBJ2-1 TRBV5-1 CASSPDSSYNEQFF TGCGCCAGCAGTCCGGACAGCTCCTACAATGAGCAGTTCTTC
NA NA TRBJ1-5 TRBV4-3 CASSQVGGGQPQHF TGCGCCAGCAGCCAAGTGGGGGGGGGACAGCCCCAGCATTTT
NA TRBD1 TRBJ1-1 TRBV29-1 CSVRQGGEAFF TGCAGCGTTCGACAGGGAGGTGAAGCTTTCTTT
NA NA TRBJ2-1 TRBV5-1 CASSLSSGRDSYNEQFF TGCGCCAGCAGCTTGAGTTCTGGGAGAGACTCCTACAATGAGCAGTTCTTC
once NA TRBJ1-1 TRBV19 CASSPSRRGAGTEAFF TGTGCCAGTAGTCCCTCCCGGCGGGGAGCGGGCACTGAAGCTTTCTTT
NA TRBD1 TRBJ1-1 TRBV25-1 CASSEWGMGQGAAEAFF TGTGCCAGCAGTGAATGGGGAATGGGACAGGGGGCTGCTGAAGCTTTCTTT
NA TRBD2 TRBJ2-7 TRBV2 CASSARPSGEQYF TGTGCCAGCAGTGCCCGGCCTAGCGGGGAGCAGTACTTC
NA NA TRBJ1-1 TRBV19 CASSTPSGNPEAFF TGTGCCAGTAGTACTCCCTCAGGGAACCCTGAAGCTTTCTTT
once TRBD1 TRBJ2-1 TRBV7-2 CASSSGTGPNNEQFF TGTGCCAGCAGTTCCGGGACAGGGCCTAACAATGAGCAGTTCTTC
NA NA TRBJ1-2 TRBV28 CASSPLPGVGYTF TGTGCCAGCAGCCCATTACCAGGGGTAGGCTACACCTTC
NA TRBD1 TRBJ1-1 TRBV11-3 CASSLAGTGTAFF TGTGCCAGCAGCTTGGCCGGGACAGGGACAGCTTTCTTT
NA NA TRBJ2-3 TRBV7-9 CASSHPTWRAPDTQYF TGTGCCAGCAGCCACCCCACCTGGCGGGCCCCAGATACGCAGTATTTT
NA NA TRBJ2-7 TRBV28 CASSLRNQGREQYF TGTGCCAGCAGTTTACGTAATCAGGGCCGGGAGCAGTACTTC
NA NA TRBJ1-6 TRBV19 CASRSPGTNPTALHF TGTGCCAGTAGGTCCCCCGGGACAAACCCAACGGCCCTCCACTTT
NA TRBD2 TRBJ2-5 TRBV7-2 CASSPLAGGPETQYF TGTGCCAGCAGCCCCTTAGCGGGAGGGCCCGAGACCCAGTACTTC
NA TRBD2 TRBJ2-5 TRBV7-6 CASSFSGSSQETQYF TGTGCCAGCAGCTTTAGCGGGAGTTCCCAAGAGACCCAGTACTTC
NA NA TRBJ2-4 TRBV6-5 CASSSPGLMAKNIQYF TGTGCCAGCAGTTCCCCCGGGTTAATGGCCAAAAACATTCAGTACTTC
NA TRBD2 TRBJ2-1 TRBV11-2 CASSLGGNSYNEQFF TGTGCCAGCAGCCTCGGGGGGAACTCCTACAATGAGCAGTTCTTC
NA NA TRBJ1-2 TRBV28 CASSLIANYGYTF TGTGCCAGCAGTTTAATCGCTAACTATGGCTACACCTTC
NA TRBD1 TRBJ2-7 TRBV7-8 CASSPGQDYYEQYF TGTGCCAGCAGCCCGGGACAGGATTACTACGAGCAGTACTTC
NA NA TRBJ1-1 TRBV28 CASSLTGEAFF TGTGCCAGCAGTTTAACGGGAGAAGCTTTCTTT
NA TRBD2 TRBJ2-2 TRBV2 CASSERAGATGELFF TGTGCCAGCAGTGAAAGAGCGGGAGCGACCGGGGAGCTGTTTTTT
NA NA TRBJ1-3 TRBV29-1 CSVEDRDSGNTIYF TGCAGCGTCGAAGATCGCGATTCAGGAAACACCATATATTTT